The 19 T cell receptor beta chains listed next were all sequenced from one sample in a study of T cell repertoires in cytomegalovirus infection. TCRdb independently ran MiXCR on the reads; one entry per CDR3 protein. Of hundreds of thousands of distinct CDR3 sequences in the sample, roughly 6.5% are singletons; the top ten hold 6.5%. The sample consisted of PBMCs. Source of these receptors: a human donor in good health (CMV status not recorded). Some clones in this sample may be carry-over from other donors' samples.

This clonotype was recorded at least ten times. The rearrangement joins TRBV29-1 to TRBJ1-5; D ambiguous. CDR1 is SQVTM and CDR2 is ANQGSEA in the germline V gene. This CDR3 spans 13 amino acids. Trimming removed 4 bases at V and 0 bases at J, with 7 bases between. This CDR3 is CSVVSDSNQPQHF. The DNA of the CDR3 is TGCAGCGTTGTATCGGATAGCAATCAGCCCCAGCATTTT.

The sample holds many counts of this clonotype. The chain carries TRBV10-3 and TRBJ1-2, with D unresolved. Trimming pared 7 bases from V and 0 bases from J, leaving 15 bases between. This CDR3 has 15 amino acids. Germline loops: CDR1 ENHRY, CDR2 SYGVKD. The CDR3 here is CAITAGDPTNYGYTF. DNA of the CDR3: TGTGCCATCACTGCCGGGGATCCAACTAACTATGGCTACACCTTC.

The V call is TRBV5-6, the J call TRBJ2-7; 8 bases match TRBD1. CDR3 length: 15 residues. V shed 4 bases and J 5 bases; nucleotides not matched to a gene: 11. In germline, CDR1 is SGHDT, CDR2 YYEEEE. The CDR3 is CASSRGQGLSNEQYF. Written as DNA, the CDR3 is TGTGCCAGCAGCCGTGGACAGGGCCTATCAAACGAGCAGTACTTC.

This rearrangement joins TRBV20-1 to TRBJ2-7; D unclear. V was clipped by 3 bases and J by 2 bases, with 14 bases between them. Germline CDR1 reads DFQATT; CDR2 reads SNEGSKA (reference sequence). This CDR3 comprises 14 residues. The CDR3 sequence: CSASNFEFPYEQYF. Here the CDR3 DNA reads TGCAGTGCTAGTAATTTCGAGTTCCCCTACGAGCAGTACTTC.

Of note for this clonotype: Possible read error: a much larger clone is one base away. V is TRBV5-4 and J is TRBJ2-7; 8 bases agree with TRBD1. Trimming at V came to 0 bases and at J to 2 bases, leaving 7 bases not matched to a gene. The CDR3 length is 16 residues. Germline loops: CDR1 SGHNT, CDR2 YYREEE (reference sequence). Here the CDR3 reads CASSLARDRTTYEQYF. In DNA, the CDR3 is TGTGCCAGCAGCTTGGCCAGGGACAGGACTACCTACGAGCAGTACTTC.

This clonotype was recorded at least ten times. This chain connects TRBV19 to TRBJ2-2; D unresolved. This CDR3 spans 14 amino acids. Germline CDR1 reads LNHDA; CDR2 reads SQIVND (reference sequence). V was pared by 9 bases and J by 2 bases, with 13 bases between. CDR3 sequence (DNA): TGTGCCAGCAAACGAAAGACCAACACCGGGGAGCTGTTTTTT. Its translation: CASKRKTNTGELFF.

Note on this clonotype: At one of its ends the junction is not consistent with the germline gene, which may arise from a read error. The gene calls are TRBV29-1 and TRBJ2-1; D possibly corresponds to TRBD1 (5 bases). The length of the CDR3 is 14 residues. Germline CDR1 is SQVTM and CDR2 is ANQGSEA. CDR3 in DNA: TGCGGCGTTGACATGGCAGGGTACGGCAATGAGCAGTTCTTC. Encoded protein: CGVDMAGYGNEQFF.

This clonotype has at least ten counts. This rearrangement joins TRBV28 to TRBJ2-2; TRBD1 aligns across 12 bases. This CDR3 is 15 amino acids long. The V and J ends lost 4 bases and 9 bases, in that order; junction bases with no gene match: 6. Germline CDR1 MDHEN, CDR2 SYDVKM. CDR3: CASSSPGQGAWELFF. The CDR3 DNA follows: TGTGCCAGCAGTTCACCGGGACAGGGGGCGTGGGAGCTGTTTTTT.

This clonotype was observed at least ten times. The chain carries TRBV7-2 and TRBJ2-1; 9 bases align to TRBD2. V shed 3 bases, J shed 5 bases, and the junction held 8 bases outside the gene matches. Germline CDR1 is SGHTA and CDR2 is FQGNSA. This CDR3 is 16 amino acids long. CDR3 DNA: TGTGCCAGCAGCTTTCTTACTAGCGGGCACAACAATGAGCAGTTCTTC. Encoded protein: CASSFLTSGHNNEQFF.

This clonotype was seen repeatedly, ten times or more. The gene calls are TRBV29-1 and TRBJ1-2; tentatively, D is TRBD1 (6 bases). Trimming removed 4 bases at V and 8 bases at J, with 14 bases between. The germline gives CDR1 SQVTM, CDR2 ANQGSEA. The CDR3 has 12 amino acids. CDR3 residues: CSVAVRGGGYTF. The DNA of the CDR3 is TGCAGCGTTGCGGTCAGGGGAGGGGGCTACACCTTC.

Many counts were recorded for this clonotype. The V call is TRBV30, the J call TRBJ2-7, with 11 bases lining up with TRBD1. After removal of 3 bases from V and 6 bases from J, the junction contained 7 bases not matched to a gene. The germline V gene encodes CDR1 GTSNPN and CDR2 SVGIG (reference sequence). The CDR3 is 14 residues long. Here the CDR3 reads CAWRSPGQGGEQYF. CDR3 coding DNA: TGTGCCTGGAGGAGCCCGGGACAGGGGGGCGAGCAGTACTTC.

This clonotype was observed many times. The V call is TRBV7-9, the J call TRBJ1-1; D gene uncertain. Germline V gene sequence: CDR1 SEHNR, CDR2 FQNEAQ (reference sequence). CDR3 length: 13 residues. V dropped 2 bases and J dropped 6 bases, with 10 bases sitting between them. CDR3 DNA: TGTGCCAGCAGCTTAAGTACATGGGCTGAAGCTTTCTTT. This gives the protein CASSLSTWAEAFF.

Many counts were recorded for this clonotype. V gene TRBV29-1 combines with J gene TRBJ2-5; 7 nucleotides line up with TRBD2. Trimming took 6 bases from V and 1 from J; bases not matched to a gene: 14. CDR3 length: 16 amino acids. Germline V gene data show CDR1 as SQVTM and CDR2 as ANQGSEA. CDR3 protein: CSVGGEAGQFQETQYF. The CDR3, as DNA: TGCAGCGTGGGGGGGGAGGCAGGGCAATTCCAAGAGACCCAGTACTTC.

This clonotype showed up many times. This chain uses TRBV12-3 or TRBV12-4 with TRBJ2-3; D call uncertain. V was clipped by 6 bases and J by 0 bases, with 10 bases between them. The CDR3 has 14 amino acids. The chain's CDR3 is CASSWVRSTDTQYF. The CDR3 coding sequence is TGTGCCAGCAGCTGGGTCAGGAGCACAGATACGCAGTATTTT.

This clonotype was counted at least ten times. This chain uses TRBV7-2 with TRBJ1-5, with TRBD1 as a possible D gene (5 bases). V gave up 1 base and J gave up 6 bases, with 10 bases separating them. This CDR3 contains 14 residues. Germline loops: CDR1 SGHTA, CDR2 FQGNSA. CDR3 protein: CASSLGGAGQPQHF. The DNA of the CDR3 is TGTGCCAGCAGCTTAGGAGGGGCGGGTCAGCCCCAGCATTTT. The full variable domain, rest sourced from reference TRBV7-2 and TRBJ1-5, is GAGVSQSPSNKVTEKGKDVELRCDPISGHTALYWYRQSLGQGLEFLIYFQGNSAPDKSGLPSDRFSAERTGGSVSTLTIQRTQQEDSAVYLCASSLGGAGQPQHFGDGTRLSIL.

This clonotype has ten or more counts. The chain uses TRBV6-6 and TRBJ2-5; D is uncertain. The CDR3 is 14 amino acids. The ends were cut back, 4 bases at V and 4 bases at J, with 13 bases in the middle. Germline lookup yields CDR1 MNHNY and CDR2 SVGAGI (reference sequence). CDR3 region: CASSFARSGETQYF. The CDR3 bases are TGTGCCAGCAGTTTCGCCCGGTCGGGAGAGACCCAGTACTTC.

This clonotype was observed at least ten times. This chain links TRBV6-6 with TRBJ2-2; 10 nucleotides line up with TRBD1. CDR1 and CDR2 (germline): MNHNY, SVGAGI (reference sequence). The CDR3 runs 15 residues. V trimming: 6 bases; J trimming: 5 bases; junction bases outside the gene matches: 6. The CDR3 sequence is CASSPGQGWTGELFF. DNA for the CDR3: TGTGCCAGCAGCCCGGGACAGGGGTGGACCGGGGAGCTGTTTTTT.

This clonotype was observed many times. The rearrangement links TRBV20-1 to TRBJ2-5, with a tentative D call TRBD2 (5 bases). There are 14 residues in the CDR3. Germline V lookup: CDR1 DFQATT, CDR2 SNEGSKA (reference sequence). V was clipped by 0 bases and J by 4 bases, with 12 bases between them. This CDR3 is CSARDGGLGETQYF. The DNA of the CDR3 is TGCAGTGCTAGAGATGGAGGACTGGGAGAGACCCAGTACTTC.

This clonotype was seen ten or more times. The DNA for the CDR3 is TGCAGCGTTGAAGGGGACAGGGCCAATGAGCAGTTCTTC. Translating gives CSVEGDRANEQFF. J is TRBJ2-1 and V is TRBV29-1; 9 bases fit TRBD1. The CDR3 sequence is 13 residues long. With 1 base clipped from V and 6 bases from J, the junction kept 1 base outside the gene matches. Germline V lookup: CDR1 SQVTM, CDR2 ANQGSEA.